Below are 10 T cell receptor beta chains sequenced from a single sample in a study of T-cell reconstitution after alpha-beta-depleted transplantation in children. This sample's TCRbeta library carried unique molecular identifier barcodes. TCRdb reprocessed the PCR reads with MiXCR, giving one entry per CDR3 protein. The data hold about 420,000 distinct CDR3 sequences, with about 16% observed a single time. The specimen comprised PBMCs, mostly from graft donor cells, sampled 360 days after TCRalphabeta/CD19-depleted stem cell transplant. All receptors come from a boy less than two years old who had a stem cell transplant for Wiskott-Aldrich syndrome, so the T cells may come from the graft donor.

This clonotype was counted a few times. The chain uses TRBV29-1 and TRBJ2-5; D call uncertain. V lost 7 bases, J lost 5 bases, and 11 bases lay in between. CDR3 size: 11 residues. The germline V gene has CDR1 SQVTM and CDR2 ANQGSEA. The DNA of the CDR3 is TGCAGCGCAGGACCCTGGGAGACCCAGTACTTC. Translation: CSAGPWETQYF.

The table lists this clonotype with many counts. J is TRBJ1-1 and V is TRBV7-2, with D possibly TRBD1 on 6 matching bases. Germline V gene data show CDR1 as SGHTA and CDR2 as FQGNSA. V was trimmed by 6 bases and J by 0 bases, leaving 14 bases between them. The CDR3 totals 15 residues. CDR3 sequence reads: CASSLAGTLNTEAFF. The CDR3 DNA reads TGTGCCAGCAGTTTGGCCGGGACATTGAACACTGAAGCTTTCTTT.

The chain is built from TRBV25-1 and TRBJ2-1, with a tentative D call TRBD2 (5 bases). This CDR3 is 15 amino acids long. CDR1 is MGHDK and CDR2 is SYGVNS in the germline V gene. The V end lost 4 bases, the J end lost 7 bases, and 17 bases lay between the germline ends. The CDR3 reads CASSALTGSQNEQFF. The CDR3 DNA reads TGTGCCAGCAGTGCACTAACGGGGTCTCAAAATGAGCAGTTCTTC. Drawing the rest from reference TRBV25-1 and TRBJ2-1, the complete variable domain is EADIYQTPRYLVIGTGKKITLECSQTMGHDKMYWYQQDPGMELHLIHYSYGVNSTEKGDLSSESTVSRIRTEHFPLTLESARPSHTSQYLCASSALTGSQNEQFFGPGTRLTVL.

The chain recombines TRBV3-1 with TRBJ2-1; perhaps TRBD1 as D (6 bases). Germline CDR1 and CDR2: LGHDT and YNNKEL (reference sequence). Trimming shortened V by 3 bases and J by 7 bases, and 10 bases separated the two germline ends. This CDR3 is built from 13 residues. CDR3 sequence: CASSQGARNEQFF. CDR3 in DNA: TGTGCCAGCAGCCAGGGGGCTAGGAATGAGCAGTTCTTC.

This rearrangement joins TRBV19 to TRBJ2-7, with D uncertain. Trimming shortened V by 3 bases and J by 2 bases, and 11 bases separated the two germline ends. Per the germline V gene, CDR1 is LNHDA and CDR2 is SQIVND (reference sequence). The CDR3 contains 14 residues. The CDR3: CASSMTRPPYEQYF. In DNA form, the CDR3 reads TGTGCCAGTAGTATGACCAGGCCCCCCTACGAGCAGTACTTC. The full variable domain, in which reference TRBV19 and TRBJ2-7 provide the parts outside the CDR3, is DGGITQSPKYLFRKEGQNVTLSCEQNLNHDAMYWYRQDPGQGLRLIYYSQIVNDFQKGDIAEGYSVSREKKESFPLTVTSAQKNPTAFYLCASSMTRPPYEQYFGPGTRLTVT.

The V call is TRBV9, the J call TRBJ2-7; 13 nucleotides line up with TRBD2. Looked up from germline, CDR1 is SGDLS and CDR2 is YYNGEE. The CDR3 runs to 16 residues. J lost 4 bases, V lost 2 bases, and 6 bases had no gene match. As DNA, the CDR3 is TGTGCCAGCAGCGTCGGGACTAGCGGGAAAGTTTACGAGCAGTACTTC. Amino acid sequence: CASSVGTSGKVYEQYF. Variable domain in full (rest from reference TRBV9 and TRBJ2-7): DSGVTQTPKHLITATGQRVTLRCSPRSGDLSVYWYQQSLDQGLQFLIQYYNGEERAKGNILERFSAQQFPDLHSELNLSSLELGDSALYFCASSVGTSGKVYEQYFGPGTRLTVT.

This clonotype was seen only a few times. This chain uses TRBV20-1 with TRBJ2-7; 10 nucleotides agree with TRBD2. After removal of 3 bases from V and 3 bases from J, the junction contained 5 bases not matched to a gene. CDR1 is DFQATT and CDR2 is SNEGSKA in the germline V gene (reference sequence). There are 14 residues in the CDR3. This CDR3 is CSASSPSGGYEQYF. The DNA for the CDR3 is TGCAGTGCTAGCTCGCCTAGCGGGGGCTACGAGCAGTACTTC.

As to this clonotype: The germline gene is not matched at one end of the junction; a read error may be the cause. The chain uses TRBV12-3 or TRBV12-4 and TRBJ2-1; D may be TRBD2 (7 bases). The CDR3 length is 15 residues. Here the CDR3 reads CASSPRPAGDNELFF. The CDR3 region has the DNA TGTGCCAGCAGTCCCCGTCCTGCGGGGGACAATGAGCTGTTCTTC.

The chain carries TRBV20-1 and TRBJ2-1; the D gene is possibly TRBD2 (6 bases). The CDR3 spans 12 residues. V lost 7 bases, J lost 7 bases, and 14 bases lay in between. Germline V gene lookup returns CDR1 DFQATT and CDR2 SNEGSKA (reference sequence). Here the CDR3 reads CSVSGLANEQFF. The CDR3 nucleotides read TGCAGTGTCAGCGGGTTAGCGAATGAGCAGTTCTTC.

This clonotype was counted a few times. The chain combines TRBV12-3 or TRBV12-4 with TRBJ2-1, with 9 positions matching TRBD2. This CDR3 has 18 amino acids. V dropped 3 bases and J dropped 4; count of bases not matched to a gene: 13. The CDR3 nucleotides read TGTGCCAGCAGTTTGAATCTCGGCGGGAGGGTTAGTTACAATGAGCAGTTCTTC. Translation: CASSLNLGGRVSYNEQFF.